The clone carrying this T cell receptor (beta chain) turned up a few times. The data belong to a study of beta chain features in type 1 diabetes. What was sequenced were expressed TCRB transcripts, since all of the isolated RNA had been reverse transcribed. Repertoires were generated with immunoSEQ multiplex PCR, while TCRdb's copy carries only in-frame clones and drops some. The table shows fewer than 250,000 clones, with 68% occurring only once. J was trimmed by 4 bases and V by 5 bases; bases with no gene match: 5. CDR1 and CDR2 (germline): GTSNPN, SVGIG (reference sequence). The CDR3 is 15 amino acids.

The clonotype was recovered from a man between 25 and 39 years old in good health. V usage is TRBV30 and J usage is TRBJ2-2; 12 bases match TRBD2. Material for sequencing was naive CD4+ T cells from blood. CDR3 DNA: TGTGCCTGGGGGACTAGCGGGCCACCCACCGGGGAGCTGTTTTTT. This sequence encodes CAWGTSGPPTGELFF. The full variable domain, in which reference TRBV30 and TRBJ2-2 provide the parts outside the CDR3, is SQTIHQWPATLVQPVGSPLSLECTVEGTSNPNLYWYRQAAGRGLQLLFYSVGIGQISSEVPQNLSASRPQDRQFILSSKKLLLSDSGFYLCAWGTSGPPTGELFFGEGSRLTVL.